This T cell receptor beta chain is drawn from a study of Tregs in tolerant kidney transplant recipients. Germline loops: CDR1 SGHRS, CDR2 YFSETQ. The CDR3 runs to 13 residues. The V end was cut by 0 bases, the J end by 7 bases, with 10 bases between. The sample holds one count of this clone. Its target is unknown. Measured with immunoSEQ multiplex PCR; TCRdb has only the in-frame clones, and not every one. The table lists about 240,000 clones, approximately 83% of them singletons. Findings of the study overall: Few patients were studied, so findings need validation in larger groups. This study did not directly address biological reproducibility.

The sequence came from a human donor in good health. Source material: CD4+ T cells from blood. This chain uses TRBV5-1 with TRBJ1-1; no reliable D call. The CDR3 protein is CASSLAAGNEAFF. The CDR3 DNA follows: TGCGCCAGCAGCTTGGCCGCGGGTAATGAAGCTTTCTTT.